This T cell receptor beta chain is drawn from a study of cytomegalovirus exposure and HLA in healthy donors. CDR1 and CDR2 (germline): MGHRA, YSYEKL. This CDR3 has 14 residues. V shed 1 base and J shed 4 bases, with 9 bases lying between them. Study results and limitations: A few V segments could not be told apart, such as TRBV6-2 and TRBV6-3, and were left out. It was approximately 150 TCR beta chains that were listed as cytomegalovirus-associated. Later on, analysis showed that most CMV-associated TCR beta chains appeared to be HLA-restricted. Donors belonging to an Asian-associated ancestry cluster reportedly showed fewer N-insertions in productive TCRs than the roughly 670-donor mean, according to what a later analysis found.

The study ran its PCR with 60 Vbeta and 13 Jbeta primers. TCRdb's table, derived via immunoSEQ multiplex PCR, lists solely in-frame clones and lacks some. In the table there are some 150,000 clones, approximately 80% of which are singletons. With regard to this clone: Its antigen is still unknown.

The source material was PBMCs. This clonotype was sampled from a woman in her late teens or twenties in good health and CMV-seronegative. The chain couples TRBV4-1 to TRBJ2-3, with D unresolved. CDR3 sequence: CASSQASQADTQYF. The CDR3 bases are TGCGCCAGCAGCCAAGCGTCCCAGGCAGATACGCAGTATTTT.